This TCR beta chain was recovered during a study of metastatic and nonmetastatic thyroid tumors. Study conclusions and caveats: Malignant tumors reportedly showed significantly higher TCR beta diversity than benign nodules in both blood and tumor.

Original analysis: A classifier of distant metastasis in papillary thyroid cancer was built from CDR3 differences (across clinicopathological groups). TCRdb re-analyzed the PCR reads through MiXCR. In this record, the V and J calls reflect TCRdb's handling and not the investigators' own analysis. The table records some 16,000 clones, roughly a quarter of them present only once. Trimming left V 0 bases short and J 6 bases short, with 9 bases between. The CDR3 extends over 13 amino acids. The V gene's germline CDR1 is LGHDT and CDR2 YNNKEL (reference sequence). Concerning this clone itself: What it binds is unknown.

Patients were all untreated before their thyroid surgery. This TCR was sampled from a female donor with papillary thyroid cancer or a benign thyroid nodule (not recorded which). Some clones in this sample may be carry-over from other donors' samples. Sequencing input: tumor tissue. V and J are TRBV3-1 and TRBJ2-7, with D uncertain. CDR3 in DNA: TGTGCCAGCAGCCAAGATCCCGCATCCGAGCAGTACTTC. It translates to CASSQDPASEQYF.